A selection of T cell receptor beta chains follows, all from one sample in a study of blood T cell repertoires in COVID-19. Some clones are missing from TCRdb's copy, which holds only in-frame ones; the method was immunoSEQ multiplex PCR. Here the sample spans about 120,000 clones, around 78% being singletons. The specimen was peripheral blood. The receptors originated from a man in his 70s with acute or convalescent COVID-19. CDR3s include the opening cysteine and the closing phenylalanine or tryptophan. Each record gives: CDR3 length, clone size, J gene, V gene, D gene, CDR3 protein, CDR3 DNA. D genes are given only for firm matches. Not every row has a clone size; where given, it reads once, few, many or a size class.

length: 15; size: NA; J: TRBJ2-5; V: TRBV15; D: NA; CDR3: CATSQKQWEQETQYF; DNA: TGTGCCACCAGCCAAAAACAGTGGGAGCAAGAGACCCAGTACTTC
length: 15; size: NA; J: TRBJ1-4; V: TRBV5-1; D: TRBD1; CDR3: CASSFNRGLGEKLFF; DNA: TGCGCCAGCAGCTTTAACAGGGGGCTCGGTGAAAAACTGTTTTTT
length: 14; size: NA; J: TRBJ2-5; V: TRBV7-3; D: NA; CDR3: CASSPRGLGETQYF; DNA: TGTGCCAGCAGCCCCAGGGGCCTTGGAGAGACCCAGTACTTC
length: 11; size: NA; J: TRBJ1-1; V: TRBV20-1; D: NA; CDR3: CSARPGTEAFF; DNA: TGCAGTGCTCGACCGGGCACTGAAGCTTTCTTT
length: 16; size: NA; J: TRBJ1-5; V: TRBV30; D: TRBD1; CDR3: CAWRVQGGYSNQPQHF; DNA: TGTGCCTGGAGGGTACAGGGGGGTTATAGCAATCAGCCCCAGCATTTT
length: 16; size: NA; J: TRBJ2-2; V: TRBV10-1; D: TRBD1; CDR3: CASSGSGQGNTGELFF; DNA: TGCGCCAGCAGTGGTTCGGGACAGGGTAACACCGGGGAGCTGTTTTTT
length: 14; size: few; J: TRBJ1-6; V: TRBV28; D: TRBD1; CDR3: CASRLQGFNSPLHF; DNA: TGTGCCAGCAGGTTACAGGGGTTTAATTCACCCCTCCACTTT
length: 12; size: NA; J: TRBJ1-5; V: TRBV19; D: TRBD1; CDR3: CASRTGEQPQHF; DNA: TGTGCCAGTCGGACAGGGGAGCAGCCCCAGCATTTT
length: 15; size: NA; J: TRBJ2-2; V: TRBV11-2; D: NA; CDR3: CASSLGQLNTGELFF; DNA: TGTGCCAGCAGCTTAGGACAGTTAAACACCGGGGAGCTGTTTTTT
length: 11; size: once; J: TRBJ1-2; V: TRBV20-1; D: NA; CDR3: CSAADLYGYTF; DNA: TGCAGTGCTGCGGATCTATACGGCTACACCTTC
length: 15; size: NA; J: TRBJ2-7; V: TRBV11-2; D: TRBD2; CDR3: CASSLELAGSYEQYF; DNA: TGTGCCAGCAGCTTGGAACTAGCGGGGTCCTACGAGCAGTACTTC
length: 14; size: few; J: TRBJ2-7; V: TRBV7-3; D: NA; CDR3: CASSPEAGPYEQYF; DNA: TGTGCCAGCAGCCCCGAGGCGGGTCCCTACGAGCAGTACTTC
length: 16; size: few; J: TRBJ1-4; V: TRBV7-9; D: NA; CDR3: CASSPISPFGNEKLFF; DNA: TGTGCCAGCAGCCCTATCTCCCCCTTCGGTAATGAAAAACTGTTTTTT
length: 14; size: NA; J: TRBJ1-4; V: TRBV15; D: NA; CDR3: CATSWGLANEKLFF; DNA: TGTGCCACCAGCTGGGGGCTCGCAAATGAAAAACTGTTTTTT
length: 19; size: few; J: TRBJ2-6; V: TRBV4-1; D: TRBD1; CDR3: CASSQDRTGADSGANVLTF; DNA: TGCGCCAGCAGCCAAGATCGGACAGGAGCCGACTCTGGGGCCAACGTCCTGACTTTC
length: 11; size: NA; J: TRBJ1-2; V: TRBV18; D: NA; CDR3: CASSGQNGYTF; DNA: TGTGCCAGCTCAGGACAGAATGGCTACACCTTC
length: 15; size: NA; J: TRBJ1-2; V: TRBV7-8; D: TRBD1; CDR3: CASSLDRGSGDGYTF; DNA: TGTGCCAGCAGCTTAGACAGGGGGTCAGGGGATGGCTACACCTTC
length: 16; size: NA; J: TRBJ2-2; V: TRBV18; D: TRBD1; CDR3: CASSPLGQGAGGELFF; DNA: TGTGCCAGCTCACCACTTGGACAGGGGGCAGGCGGGGAGCTGTTTTTT
length: 13; size: NA; J: TRBJ1-2; V: TRBV5-1; D: NA; CDR3: CASSTPGLGGYTF; DNA: TGCGCCAGCAGCACCCCGGGTCTCGGTGGCTACACCTTC
length: 13; size: NA; J: TRBJ1-5; V: TRBV2; D: NA; CDR3: CASLVDSNQPQHF; DNA: TGTGCCAGCCTAGTGGATAGCAATCAGCCCCAGCATTTT
length: 15; size: few; J: TRBJ1-4; V: TRBV4-2; D: NA; CDR3: CASSQEGRVNEKLFF; DNA: TGTGCCAGCAGCCAAGAGGGCAGAGTTAATGAAAAACTGTTTTTT
length: 13; size: NA; J: TRBJ1-1; V: TRBV7-7; D: NA; CDR3: CASSPGENTEAFF; DNA: TGTGCCAGCAGCCCAGGGGAGAACACTGAAGCTTTCTTT
length: 18; size: few; J: TRBJ1-6; V: TRBV5-5; D: TRBD1; CDR3: CASSLATGAGANNSPLHF; DNA: TGTGCCAGCAGCTTGGCCACAGGGGCAGGGGCGAATAATTCACCCCTCCACTTT
length: 14; size: NA; J: TRBJ1-5; V: TRBV7-9; D: NA; CDR3: CASSETDGNQPQHF; DNA: TGTGCCAGCAGCGAGACAGACGGTAATCAGCCCCAGCATTTT
length: 14; size: NA; J: TRBJ1-2; V: TRBV6-5; D: NA; CDR3: CASASARGNYGYTF; DNA: TGTGCCAGCGCCTCGGCACGGGGTAACTATGGCTACACCTTC
length: 12; size: NA; J: TRBJ2-7; V: TRBV6-5; D: TRBD2; CDR3: CASSRAGGEQYF; DNA: TGTGCCAGCAGCAGAGCGGGGGGGGAGCAGTACTTC
length: 14; size: NA; J: TRBJ2-1; V: TRBV5-1; D: NA; CDR3: CASSSGGRDNEQFF; DNA: TGCGCCAGCAGCTCGGGGGGCCGAGACAATGAGCAGTTCTTC
length: 14; size: NA; J: TRBJ2-3; V: TRBV7-9; D: NA; CDR3: CASSRSGSTDTQYF; DNA: TGTGCCAGCAGCCGGAGCGGAAGCACAGATACGCAGTATTTT
length: 14; size: NA; J: TRBJ1-1; V: TRBV18; D: TRBD1; CDR3: CASSPVTGAVEAFF; DNA: TGTGCCAGCTCACCAGTCACAGGGGCTGTTGAAGCTTTCTTT
length: 14; size: NA; J: TRBJ2-5; V: TRBV9; D: TRBD2; CDR3: CASSLAGVQETQYF; DNA: TGTGCCAGCAGTCTAGCGGGGGTTCAAGAGACCCAGTACTTC
length: 13; size: NA; J: TRBJ1-1; V: TRBV7-9; D: NA; CDR3: CASSLEQNTEAFF; DNA: TGTGCCAGCAGCTTAGAACAGAACACTGAAGCTTTCTTT
length: 16; size: NA; J: TRBJ1-1; V: TRBV18; D: NA; CDR3: CASSPDPGLRGTEAFF; DNA: TGTGCCAGCTCACCAGACCCGGGCCTGCGGGGCACTGAAGCTTTCTTT
length: 17; size: NA; J: TRBJ2-3; V: TRBV5-5; D: TRBD2; CDR3: CASSRGLTSQHTDTQYF; DNA: TGTGCCAGCAGCAGGGGACTAACCTCGCAACACACAGATACGCAGTATTTT
length: 15; size: many; J: TRBJ2-2; V: TRBV5-6; D: TRBD1; CDR3: CASSLVQGDTGELFF; DNA: TGTGCCAGCAGCTTGGTTCAGGGGGACACCGGGGAGCTGTTTTTT
length: 16; size: once; J: TRBJ2-2; V: TRBV7-7; D: TRBD2; CDR3: CASSQLGGGDTGELFF; DNA: TGTGCCAGCAGTCAACTAGGCGGGGGGGACACCGGGGAGCTGTTTTTT
length: 16; size: NA; J: TRBJ1-2; V: TRBV4-3; D: TRBD1; CDR3: CASSQVGQGVGYGYTF; DNA: TGCGCCAGCAGCCAAGTCGGGCAGGGGGTAGGCTATGGCTACACCTTC
length: 15; size: few; J: TRBJ2-3; V: TRBV2; D: NA; CDR3: CASSAGAHSTDTQYF; DNA: TGTGCCAGCAGTGCAGGGGCGCATAGCACAGATACGCAGTATTTT
length: 15; size: once; J: TRBJ2-5; V: TRBV5-1; D: TRBD2; CDR3: CASSRGSGGRETQYF; DNA: TGCGCCAGCAGCCGGGGTAGCGGGGGACGAGAGACCCAGTACTTC
length: 16; size: once; J: TRBJ2-7; V: TRBV27; D: TRBD2; CDR3: CASSPHQRGPGREQYF; DNA: TGTGCCAGCAGTCCCCACCAGCGGGGGCCAGGGAGGGAGCAGTACTTC
length: 15; size: NA; J: TRBJ1-2; V: TRBV7-9; D: NA; CDR3: CASSLSADWSYGYTF; DNA: TGTGCCAGCAGCTTATCGGCAGACTGGAGTTATGGCTACACCTTC
length: 13; size: NA; J: TRBJ2-5; V: TRBV7-8; D: NA; CDR3: CASSYQGRETQYF; DNA: TGTGCCAGCAGCTACCAGGGAAGGGAGACCCAGTACTTC
length: 12; size: NA; J: TRBJ2-2; V: TRBV12-3/TRBV12-4; D: NA; CDR3: CASRGAPGELFF; DNA: TGTGCCAGCAGGGGGGCCCCCGGGGAGCTGTTTTTT
length: 14; size: NA; J: TRBJ1-6; V: TRBV6-4; D: NA; CDR3: CASSEEPGDSPLHF; DNA: TGTGCCAGCAGTGAAGAACCGGGGGATTCACCCCTCCACTTT
length: 15; size: NA; J: TRBJ1-1; V: TRBV27; D: TRBD1; CDR3: CASTLAGGRNTEAFF; DNA: TGTGCCAGCACCCTCGCAGGGGGTAGGAACACTGAAGCTTTCTTT
length: 15; size: many; J: TRBJ1-1; V: TRBV9; D: NA; CDR3: CASSVEPRGDTEAFF; DNA: TGTGCCAGCAGCGTAGAACCGCGGGGAGACACTGAAGCTTTCTTT